A selection of T cell receptor beta chains follows, all from one sample in a study of blood T cell repertoires in COVID-19. The table came from immunoSEQ multiplex PCR; TCRdb's copy has only in-frame clones and leaves some out. The repertoire holds about 73,000 clones, with 75% to 90% as singletons. The sample consisted of peripheral blood. These receptors were taken from a man at least 80 years old with active or convalescent COVID-19. CDR3s include the opening cysteine and the closing phenylalanine or tryptophan. Each record gives: CDR3 protein, CDR3 DNA, D gene, J gene, clone size, V gene. A D gene is named only where the DNA matches it firmly. Part of the rows lack a size; the others show once, few, many or a class for expanded clones.

CDR3aa: CASSQGLAGLGGELFF
CDR3nt: TGTGCCAGCAGCCAAGGGCTAGCGGGACTTGGCGGGGAGCTGTTTTTT
d_gene: TRBD2
j_gene: TRBJ2-2
abundance: .
v_gene: TRBV3-1/TRBV3-2

CDR3aa: CASSPGTNYGYTF
CDR3nt: TGTGCCAGCTCACCCGGGACTAACTATGGCTACACCTTC
d_gene: .
j_gene: TRBJ1-2
abundance: .
v_gene: TRBV18

CDR3aa: CASSRWGGETQYF
CDR3nt: TGCGCCAGCAGCAGGTGGGGGGGAGAGACCCAGTACTTC
d_gene: TRBD2
j_gene: TRBJ2-5
abundance: .
v_gene: TRBV5-1

CDR3aa: CASSVNRPYGYTF
CDR3nt: TGTGCCAGCAGTGTAAACAGGCCATATGGCTACACCTTC
d_gene: .
j_gene: TRBJ1-2
abundance: .
v_gene: TRBV2

CDR3aa: CASRAAGELFF
CDR3nt: TGTGCCAGCAGGGCCGCCGGGGAGCTGTTTTTT
d_gene: .
j_gene: TRBJ2-2
abundance: .
v_gene: TRBV11-3

CDR3aa: CASSTPTGAEQYF
CDR3nt: TGTGCCAGCAGTACCCCCACGGGAGCCGAGCAGTACTTC
d_gene: .
j_gene: TRBJ2-7
abundance: .
v_gene: TRBV2

CDR3aa: CAWSLRHTNTGELFF
CDR3nt: TGTGCCTGGAGTCTCCGACACACGAACACCGGGGAGCTGTTTTTT
d_gene: .
j_gene: TRBJ2-2
abundance: .
v_gene: TRBV30

CDR3aa: CASSPQQDSYTF
CDR3nt: TGTGCCAGCAGTCCCCAGCAGGATAGCTACACCTTC
d_gene: .
j_gene: TRBJ1-2
abundance: few
v_gene: TRBV28

CDR3aa: CASSLGQGSGYTF
CDR3nt: TGTGCCAGCAGCCTAGGACAGGGTAGTGGCTACACCTTC
d_gene: TRBD1
j_gene: TRBJ1-2
abundance: .
v_gene: TRBV5-4

CDR3aa: CASSKTGGVYEQYF
CDR3nt: TGTGCCAGCAGCAAGACAGGGGGCGTCTACGAGCAGTACTTC
d_gene: TRBD1
j_gene: TRBJ2-7
abundance: .
v_gene: TRBV27

CDR3aa: CASSSRENSEKLFF
CDR3nt: TGTGCCAGCAGCAGCCGGGAGAACAGTGAAAAACTGTTTTTT
d_gene: .
j_gene: TRBJ1-4
abundance: few
v_gene: TRBV7-9

CDR3aa: CASSSQTGPAGELFF
CDR3nt: TGTGCCAGCAGCTCACAGACAGGACCCGCCGGGGAGCTGTTTTTT
d_gene: .
j_gene: TRBJ2-2
abundance: .
v_gene: TRBV5-4

CDR3aa: CASGLEQGAYEQYF
CDR3nt: TGTGCTAGTGGTTTGGAACAGGGGGCCTACGAGCAGTACTTC
d_gene: TRBD1
j_gene: TRBJ2-7
abundance: .
v_gene: TRBV12-5

CDR3aa: CASSVGGSGSYEQYF
CDR3nt: TGTGCCAGCAGCGTAGGGGGTAGCGGATCCTACGAGCAGTACTTC
d_gene: .
j_gene: TRBJ2-7
abundance: .
v_gene: TRBV9

CDR3aa: CASSQVRGTGREQYF
CDR3nt: TGTGCCAGCAGCCAAGTAAGGGGGACAGGGCGAGAGCAGTACTTC
d_gene: TRBD1
j_gene: TRBJ2-7
abundance: .
v_gene: TRBV3-1/TRBV3-2

CDR3aa: CASSDGTRGTDTQYF
CDR3nt: TGTGCCAGTAGTGATGGGACAAGAGGTACAGATACGCAGTATTTT
d_gene: .
j_gene: TRBJ2-3
abundance: .
v_gene: TRBV19

CDR3aa: CASSIQVNQPQHF
CDR3nt: TGTGCCAGCAGTATACAGGTAAATCAGCCCCAGCATTTT
d_gene: .
j_gene: TRBJ1-5
abundance: .
v_gene: TRBV6-2/TRBV6-3

CDR3aa: CASSLVGSSYNEQFF
CDR3nt: TGTGCCAGCAGCTTGGTGGGGAGCTCCTACAATGAGCAGTTCTTC
d_gene: .
j_gene: TRBJ2-1
abundance: .
v_gene: TRBV5-5

CDR3aa: CASSNRDRVTGELFF
CDR3nt: TGCGCCAGCAGCAACCGGGACAGGGTCACCGGGGAGCTGTTTTTT
d_gene: TRBD1
j_gene: TRBJ2-2
abundance: .
v_gene: TRBV5-1

CDR3aa: CASSPSGASGNTIYF
CDR3nt: TGCGCCAGCAGCCCCAGTGGGGCCTCTGGAAACACCATATATTTT
d_gene: .
j_gene: TRBJ1-3
abundance: .
v_gene: TRBV5-1

CDR3aa: CASSSGTGRRDTQYF
CDR3nt: TGCGCCAGCAGCTCCGGGACAGGGAGGCGGGATACGCAGTATTTT
d_gene: TRBD1
j_gene: TRBJ2-3
abundance: .
v_gene: TRBV5-1

CDR3aa: CASSQDPHSTDTQYF
CDR3nt: TGTGCCAGCAGCCAAGACCCCCATAGCACAGATACGCAGTATTTT
d_gene: .
j_gene: TRBJ2-3
abundance: .
v_gene: TRBV4-2

CDR3aa: CASSPDSWNEQFF
CDR3nt: TGTGCCAGCAGCCCGGACTCGTGGAATGAGCAGTTCTTC
d_gene: .
j_gene: TRBJ2-1
abundance: .
v_gene: TRBV11-2

CDR3aa: CASSRQGANEKLFF
CDR3nt: TGTGCCAGCAGCCGACAGGGGGCGAATGAAAAACTGTTTTTT
d_gene: TRBD1
j_gene: TRBJ1-4
abundance: .
v_gene: TRBV5-6

CDR3aa: CASSSWGLVGTDTQYF
CDR3nt: TGTGCCAGCAGTTCTTGGGGACTAGTGGGCACAGATACGCAGTATTTT
d_gene: TRBD2
j_gene: TRBJ2-3
abundance: .
v_gene: TRBV28

CDR3aa: CAIRPLARGTEAFF
CDR3nt: TGTGCCATTCGACCCTTAGCTCGTGGCACTGAAGCTTTCTTT
d_gene: .
j_gene: TRBJ1-1
abundance: .
v_gene: TRBV6-6